Below, 30 T cell receptor beta chains from the same sample are listed, as sequenced in a study of identical twins. TCRdb re-called the 5' RACE reads through MiXCR, storing one row per CDR3 protein. Here the sample spans about 1.7 million distinct CDR3 sequences, more than 30% being singletons. Sequenced material: cord blood. Receptors originate from a newborn girl in good health.

The V gene is TRBV6-4, the J gene TRBJ1-2, with TRBD1 matching over 7 bases. This CDR3 region has 14 residues. CDR1 is MRHNA and CDR2 is SNTAGT in the germline V gene. Trimming at V came to 4 bases and at J to 4 bases, leaving 6 bases not matched to a gene. The CDR3 spells CASSASTGIYGYTF. The DNA for the CDR3 is TGTGCCAGCAGTGCCTCGACAGGGATCTATGGCTACACCTTC.

A word on this clonotype: Sequence at one end of the junction differs from germline and may be a read error. V usage is TRBV27 and J usage is TRBJ2-3; no firm D call. The V gene's germline CDR1 is MNHEY and CDR2 SMNVEV (reference sequence). CDR3 length: 15 amino acids. The CDR3 is CARSLTDGRTDTQYF. CDR3 bases: TGTGCCAGGAGTTTAACGGACGGCCGCACAGATACGCAGTATTTT.

This clonotype was detected only a few times. V gene TRBV20-1 combines with J gene TRBJ1-2; maybe TRBD1 (6 bases). The V end lost 3 bases, the J end lost 2 bases, and 19 bases lay between the germline ends. Germline V lookup: CDR1 DFQATT, CDR2 SNEGSKA (reference sequence). This CDR3 region has 16 residues. CDR3 protein: CSASVPGERRNYGYTF. CDR3 DNA: TGCAGTGCTAGTGTTCCAGGGGAGAGGAGAAACTATGGCTACACCTTC.

The genes are TRBV2 and TRBJ2-3, with D uncertain. The CDR3 length is 14 residues. Trimming removed 4 bases from V and 0 bases from J, with 8 bases in between. Germline V gene lookup returns CDR1 SNHLY and CDR2 FYNNEI. The CDR3 DNA sequence: TGTGCCAGCAGTGGAGTTCGCAGCACAGATACGCAGTATTTT. It translates to CASSGVRSTDTQYF.

V is TRBV7-9 and J is TRBJ1-1; TRBD1 aligns across 9 bases. This CDR3 contains 17 residues. With V trimmed by 7 bases and J by 0 bases, 12 bases remained unmatched. Germline V gives CDR1 SEHNR, CDR2 FQNEAQ (reference sequence). DNA of the CDR3: TGTGCCAGCACCCTGGGACAGGGTGGGGACATGAACACTGAAGCTTTCTTT. It translates to CASTLGQGGDMNTEAFF.

This clonotype was counted a few times. The gene calls are TRBV27 and TRBJ1-5; 7 nucleotides match TRBD1. Trimming cost V 5 bases and J 4 bases; bases outside gene matches: 5. This CDR3 is 14 amino acids long. Germline CDR1 MNHEY, CDR2 SMNVEV (reference sequence). CDR3 in amino acids: CASSPQGENQPQHF. The CDR3 DNA reads as TGTGCCAGCAGTCCTCAGGGGGAGAATCAGCCCCAGCATTTT.

This chain connects TRBV29-1 to TRBJ1-3; TRBD1 might be the D (5 bases). Germline V CDR1 and CDR2: SQVTM, ANQGSEA. This CDR3 is 17 amino acids long. V shed 0 bases and J shed 0 bases, with 15 bases lying between them. CDR3 protein: CSVEEDRGRFSGNTIYF. CDR3 nucleotide sequence: TGCAGCGTTGAAGAGGATCGGGGCCGATTCTCTGGAAACACCATATATTTT.

This clonotype has more than one count but fewer than ten. The chain carries TRBV29-1 and TRBJ2-3, with a possible D match to TRBD2 (6 bases). V was cut by 4 bases and J by 9 bases, with 11 bases left in between. The CDR3 sequence is 11 residues long. In germline, CDR1 is SQVTM, CDR2 ANQGSEA. Here the CDR3 reads CSVAGDGTQYF. CDR3 DNA sequence: TGCAGCGTTGCGGGGGACGGAACGCAGTATTTT.

This clonotype was seen only a few times. The gene calls are TRBV3-1 and TRBJ1-4; weak D call: TRBD1 (5 bases). The CDR3 sequence is 15 residues long. Trimming stripped 3 bases from V and 1 base from J, with 9 bases between. CDR1 is LGHDT, CDR2 YNNKEL, per germline (reference sequence). This CDR3 is CASSQQTVTNEKLFF. In DNA form, the CDR3 reads TGTGCCAGCAGCCAGCAGACAGTAACTAATGAAAAACTGTTTTTT.

The chain couples TRBV4-2 to TRBJ2-1; the D gene is possibly TRBD2 (6 bases). Germline V lookup: CDR1 LGHNA, CDR2 YNFKEQ. The V and J ends lost 0 bases and 13 bases respectively, with 16 bases between them. The CDR3 length is 14 residues. Written as DNA, the CDR3 is TGTGCCAGCAGCCAAGATCCCGATCGGGAGACCCAGTTCTTC. The encoded protein is CASSQDPDRETQFF.

This clonotype was seen a few times. This chain links TRBV5-6 with TRBJ2-3; D not resolved. Germline CDR1 reads SGHDT; CDR2 reads YYEEEE. The germline V and J ends were trimmed by 0 bases and 5 bases, with 7 bases remaining between them. There are 13 residues in the CDR3. The CDR3 nucleotides read TGTGCCAGCAGCTTGGATCTTGGAGATACGCAGTATTTT. Translating gives CASSLDLGDTQYF. Complete variable domain (other parts from reference TRBV5-6 and TRBJ2-3): DAGVTQSPTHLIKTRGQQVTLRCSPKSGHDTVSWYQQALGQGPQFIFQYYEEEERQRGNFPDRFSGHQFPNYSSELNVNALLLGDSALYLCASSLDLGDTQYFGPGTRLTVL.

J is TRBJ1-1 and V is TRBV24-1, with 7 bases lining up with TRBD1. The ends lost 4 bases at V and 2 bases at J; junction bases unmatched: 3. Germline assignment: CDR1 KGHDR and CDR2 SFDVKD. This CDR3 spans 14 amino acids. DNA for the CDR3: TGTGCCACCAGTGAAGGGACAGCTAACACTGAAGCTTTCTTT. Its translation is CATSEGTANTEAFF.

This clonotype was observed a handful of times. The chain employs TRBV25-1 and TRBJ2-5; no clear D gene. V was pared by 2 bases and J by 1 base, with 14 bases between. This CDR3 is built from 16 residues. In germline, CDR1 is MGHDK, CDR2 SYGVNS. CDR3 in amino acids: CASSEKDRHLQETQYF. The DNA for the CDR3 is TGTGCCAGCAGTGAAAAAGATCGGCACCTCCAAGAGACCCAGTACTTC.

This clonotype has only a few counts. This chain joins TRBV20-1 and TRBJ2-1, with no clear D. The CDR3 is 11 amino acids. CDR1 is DFQATT and CDR2 is SNEGSKA in the germline V gene (reference sequence). Trimming cost V 6 bases and J 10 bases, with 13 bases left between them. DNA for the CDR3: TGCAGTGCCTCGGGTCAGTACGAGCAGTTCTTC. This encodes CSASGQYEQFF.

This clonotype has at least ten counts. The chain has TRBV10-3 and TRBJ2-3; 8 nucleotides agree with TRBD1. The CDR3 loop spans 17 amino acids. After removal of 0 bases from V and 1 base from J, the junction contained 6 bases not matched to a gene. Germline-derived CDR1 and CDR2 are ENHRY and SYGVKD. The CDR3 sequence: CAISESLPGQGTDTQYF. DNA of the CDR3: TGTGCCATCAGTGAGTCCCTCCCGGGACAGGGCACAGATACGCAGTATTTT.

This clonotype showed up many times. The V gene is TRBV6-5, the J gene TRBJ2-1, with 8 nucleotides matching TRBD2. The CDR3 consists of 15 residues. The trim removed 2 bases at V and 6 bases at J, leaving 6 bases unmatched. The germline V gene has CDR1 MNHEY and CDR2 SVGAGI. This chain's CDR3 is CASSYGTSPLNEQFF. CDR3 nucleotides: TGTGCCAGCAGTTACGGGACTAGTCCTCTCAATGAGCAGTTCTTC.

This clonotype was seen a few times. The V gene is TRBV5-1, the J gene TRBJ2-3; 9 bases line up with TRBD2. The V gene's germline CDR1 is SGHRS and CDR2 YFSETQ. The CDR3 consists of 17 residues. V dropped 4 bases and J dropped 3; count of bases not matched to a gene: 12. In DNA, the CDR3 is TGCGCCAGCAGCGCTAAGGGCGGGGGGGCTAAGACAGATACGCAGTATTTT. This codes for CASSAKGGGAKTDTQYF. Complete variable domain (other parts from reference TRBV5-1 and TRBJ2-3): KAGVTQTPRYLIKTRGQQVTLSCSPISGHRSVSWYQQTPGQGLQFLFEYFSETQRNKGNFPGRFSGRQFSNSRSEMNVSTLELGDSALYLCASSAKGGGAKTDTQYFGPGTRLTVL.

CDR3 sequence reads: CASSVGGGLAGSETQYF. In DNA form, the CDR3 reads TGTGCCAGCAGCGTAGGAGGGGGACTAGCGGGGTCAGAGACCCAGTACTTC. The chain is built from TRBV9 and TRBJ2-5, with TRBD2 matching over 13 bases. V trimming: 0 bases; J trimming: 4 bases; junction bases outside the gene matches: 6. CDR1 is SGDLS, CDR2 YYNGEE, per germline. The CDR3 loop spans 17 amino acids.

The V and J genes are TRBV20-1 and TRBJ1-2; 8 bases match TRBD1. The germline V gene encodes CDR1 DFQATT and CDR2 SNEGSKA (reference sequence). The V gene end was trimmed by 5 bases and the J gene end by 8 bases; junction bases not matched to a gene: 19. The CDR3 has 16 residues. The CDR3 nucleotides read TGCAGTGCTTCCCCCCGGACAGGGATGGAAAAAAAGGGCTACACCTTC. Encoded protein: CSASPRTGMEKKGYTF.

In this sample, this clonotype turned up a few times. V and J are TRBV6-5 and TRBJ2-1, with a weak D call TRBD1 (5 bases). The J call may be in error: the DNA end matches TRBJ2-7 better. CDR3 length equals 14 residues. Germline V gene sequence: CDR1 MNHEY, CDR2 SVGAGI. The chain's CDR3 is CASRETETYNEQYF. CDR3 sequence (DNA): TGTGCCAGCAGGGAGACAGAGACCTACAATGAGCAGTACTTC.

The V gene is TRBV7-2, the J gene TRBJ2-7; 15 bases line up with TRBD2. Germline lookup yields CDR1 SGHTA and CDR2 FQGNSA. CDR3 length: 17 residues. V was pared by 1 base and J by 5 bases, with 6 bases of the junction left unmatched. The CDR3 DNA follows: TGTGCCAGCAGCTTAGTTATCGGGACTAGCGGGAGGAACGAGCAGTACTTC. Its translation: CASSLVIGTSGRNEQYF.

V and J are TRBV7-2 and TRBJ2-1; D remains unclear. The CDR3 length is 18 residues. Germline V gene sequence: CDR1 SGHTA, CDR2 FQGNSA. The V end lost 1 base, the J end lost 0 bases, and 16 bases lay between the germline ends. CDR3 in DNA: TGTGCCAGCAGCTTAGGATGGAGCCTCCTAAGCTCCTACAATGAGCAGTTCTTC. It specifies CASSLGWSLLSSYNEQFF.

This clonotype has only a few counts. The V call is TRBV11-1, the J call TRBJ2-1, with D tentatively TRBD1 (6 bases). The V end was cut by 1 base, the J end by 0 bases, with 16 bases between. The CDR3 consists of 18 residues. CDR1 and CDR2 (germline): SGHAT, FQDESV (reference sequence). CDR3 in amino acids: CASSLGANRAFSYNEQFF. CDR3 coding DNA: TGTGCCAGCAGCTTAGGCGCTAACAGGGCTTTCTCCTACAATGAGCAGTTCTTC.

This clonotype was detected a few times. The CDR3 protein is CSARNTGAANYGYTF. The CDR3 nucleotides read TGCAGTGCTAGAAACACAGGGGCCGCTAACTATGGCTACACCTTC. The J gene is TRBJ1-2, the V gene TRBV20-1, with 7 bases lining up with TRBD1. Trimming at V came to 2 bases and at J to 0 bases, leaving 6 bases not matched to a gene. This CDR3 is built from 15 residues. Germline V gives CDR1 DFQATT, CDR2 SNEGSKA (reference sequence).

This clonotype appeared once. V and J are TRBV7-9 and TRBJ2-1; D perhaps matches TRBD1 (5 bases). CDR3 size: 15 residues. V was pared by 4 bases and J by 0 bases, with 10 bases between. CDR1 and CDR2 (germline): SEHNR, FQNEAQ (reference sequence). The CDR3 loop reads CASSSQAISYNEQFF. The CDR3 DNA reads TGTGCCAGCAGCTCACAGGCTATCTCCTACAATGAGCAGTTCTTC.

This clonotype has at least ten counts. The chain combines TRBV11-2 with TRBJ2-1, with 11 positions matching TRBD2. The CDR3 has 16 residues. With 2 bases clipped from V and 2 bases from J, the junction kept 2 bases outside the gene matches. CDR1 and CDR2 from the germline V gene are SGHAT and FQNNGV. CDR3 amino acids: CASSLQLAGAYNEQFF. CDR3 nucleotides: TGTGCCAGCAGCTTACAACTAGCGGGGGCCTACAATGAGCAGTTCTTC.

V is TRBV5-1 and J is TRBJ2-7, with D perhaps TRBD1 (5 bases). This CDR3 spans 13 amino acids. Deletions cut 4 bases from V and 7 bases from J, with 15 bases between. In germline, CDR1 is SGHRS, CDR2 YFSETQ. The CDR3: CASSAGQFDEQYF. The DNA of the CDR3 is TGCGCCAGCAGCGCCGGACAATTCGATGAGCAGTACTTC. Looking up the rest from reference TRBV5-1 and TRBJ2-7 gives the full variable domain: KAGVTQTPRYLIKTRGQQVTLSCSPISGHRSVSWYQQTPGQGLQFLFEYFSETQRNKGNFPGRFSGRQFSNSRSEMNVSTLELGDSALYLCASSAGQFDEQYFGPGTRLTVT.

This clonotype came up a few times. V gene TRBV29-1 combines with J gene TRBJ2-7, with D unresolved. CDR1 and CDR2 from the germline V gene are SQVTM and ANQGSEA. CDR3 size: 11 residues. V was shortened by 4 bases and J by 9 bases, with 13 bases between the two germline ends. As DNA, the CDR3 is TGCAGCGTTGTCCGGACCGGCGGGCAGTACTTC. Translated, it gives CSVVRTGGQYF.

The sample holds a few counts of this clonotype. This sequence joins TRBV28 and TRBJ1-2; 9 nucleotides align to TRBD1. CDR1 and CDR2 (germline): MDHEN, SYDVKM. The ends lost 6 bases at V and 1 base at J; junction bases unmatched: 9. The CDR3 contains 16 residues. As DNA, the CDR3 is TGTGCCAGCAGGAAAAGTACAGGGGGCTTTAACTATGGCTACACCTTC. Protein: CASRKSTGGFNYGYTF.

This clonotype came up a few times. Here the CDR3 DNA reads TGTGCCAGCAGTTTTGTTCAGGGTCACAATGAGCAGTTCTTC. Protein sequence: CASSFVQGHNEQFF. This sequence joins TRBV12-3 or TRBV12-4 and TRBJ2-1, with a tentative D call TRBD1 (5 bases). Trimming shortened V by 3 bases and J by 5 bases, and 11 bases separated the two germline ends. The CDR3 is 14 amino acids.